The subject of this entry is one TCR beta chain. This record belongs to a study of blood T cell repertoires in COVID-19. As for the study in general: Both acute and convalescent COVID-19 samples were obtained from the United States, Italy and Spain. The cDNA or gDNA used as material had been derived from T cells, B-cell-depleted T cells, or PBMCs.

Authors' processing steps: Nucleated cell counts were estimated from reference gene primer amplification. Measured with immunoSEQ multiplex PCR; TCRdb has only the in-frame clones, and not every one. D and trimming come from the DNA, and the V and J calls and clone size come from that table. The sample includes more than 110,000 clones, 75% to 85% of them seen just once. The CDR3 runs 11 residues. The germline V gene has CDR1 SQVTM and CDR2 ANQGSEA. V was pared by 4 bases and J by 9 bases, with 12 bases between. The TCR sequence derives from an elderly woman with acute or convalescent COVID-19. The sequenced sample consisted of peripheral blood. The chain is built from TRBV29-1 and TRBJ1-1; D is unresolved. In nucleotides, the CDR3 is TGCAGCGTTGGGCCGAACCTTAAAGCTTTCTTT. Its translation: CSVGPNLKAFF.